This entry lists 24 T cell receptor beta chains sequenced from one sample in a study of beta chain features in type 1 diabetes. Reverse transcription of all isolated RNA meant that expressed TCRB transcripts were sequenced. TCRdb's copy holds only in-frame clones and misses some; the assay was immunoSEQ multiplex PCR. The repertoire includes 200,000 to 250,000 clones, 11% to 15% of them detected once, and approximately 0.018% sits in the top ten. Study outcomes and limitations: Across all four CD4+ subsets, people with type 1 diabetes showed modestly shorter TCRB CDR3s.

These receptors' antigens are unknown. The sequencing input was naive CD4+ T cells from blood. These receptor sequences come from a man aged 30 to 39 with type 1 diabetes.

Comment on this clone: Other DNA sequences in this sample translate to the same CDR3. The gene calls are TRBV30 and TRBJ2-5, with D tentatively TRBD2 (5 bases). The V end was cut by 3 bases, the J end by 4 bases, with 12 bases between. The CDR3 spans 13 residues. CDR1 is GTSNPN and CDR2 is SVGIG in the germline V gene (reference sequence). CDR3 residues: CAWRAGGGETQYF. CDR3 in DNA: TGTGCCTGGAGAGCAGGAGGAGGAGAGACCCAGTACTTC.

The chain couples TRBV7-9 to TRBJ2-1, with 11 bases lining up with TRBD2. The CDR3 has 14 amino acids. The trim removed 2 bases at V and 9 bases at J, leaving 3 bases unmatched. The germline V gene has CDR1 SEHNR and CDR2 FQNEAQ (reference sequence). The CDR3 reads CASSLTSGRGEQFF. The CDR3 DNA is TGTGCCAGCAGCTTAACTAGCGGGAGAGGTGAGCAGTTCTTC.

In its sample, this clone was seen a few times. The sample carries other DNA sequences with the same CDR3. The chain uses TRBV7-9 and TRBJ1-1; D is perhaps TRBD1 (5 bases). CDR3 size: 14 residues. Per germline, CDR1 SEHNR and CDR2 FQNEAQ (reference sequence). The ends were cut back, 1 base at V and 2 bases at J, with 8 bases in the middle. The CDR3 spells CASSLGQGNTEAFF. The CDR3 bases are TGTGCCAGCAGCTTAGGGCAGGGAAACACTGAAGCTTTCTTT.

J is TRBJ2-7 and V is TRBV2; 7 positions match TRBD1. CDR3 size: 13 residues. Unmatched junction bases numbered 2, after V lost 4 bases and J lost 2 bases. The germline V gene encodes CDR1 SNHLY and CDR2 FYNNEI. Written as DNA, the CDR3 is TGTGCCAGCAGTGGGACAGGCACCTACGAGCAGTACTTC. As protein: CASSGTGTYEQYF.

The J gene is TRBJ2-1, the V gene TRBV28, with D maybe TRBD2 (5 bases). Germline CDR1 is MDHEN and CDR2 is SYDVKM. V dropped 7 bases and J dropped 7 bases, with 20 bases sitting between them. This CDR3 is built from 15 residues. CDR3 in amino acids: CASTALATERNEQFF. CDR3 DNA sequence: TGTGCCAGCACGGCGCTAGCAACGGAGAGGAATGAGCAGTTCTTC.

V gene TRBV9 combines with J gene TRBJ2-5, with 9 positions matching TRBD1. This CDR3 region has 14 residues. V trimming: 3 bases; J trimming: 4 bases; junction bases outside the gene matches: 4. Per germline, CDR1 SGDLS and CDR2 YYNGEE. CDR3 nucleotides: TGTGCCAGCAGCGCCGGGGACAGGGCAGAGACCCAGTACTTC. This encodes CASSAGDRAETQYF.

V usage is TRBV4-2 and J usage is TRBJ2-7, with 9 bases identical to TRBD2. V lost 1 base to trimming and J lost 6 bases; unmatched junction nucleotides: 10. The CDR3 runs 16 residues. CDR1 LGHNA and CDR2 YNFKEQ come from the germline V gene. CDR3 in amino acids: CASSQAEVAGVGEQYF. The DNA of the CDR3 is TGTGCCAGCAGCCAAGCAGAGGTAGCGGGAGTTGGCGAGCAGTACTTC.

In its sample, this clone was seen a few times. This rearrangement joins TRBV6-1 to TRBJ1-5, with TRBD1 as a possible D gene (5 bases). Per germline, CDR1 MNHNS and CDR2 SASEGT. This CDR3 is 15 amino acids long. V dropped 6 bases and J dropped 1 base, with 13 bases sitting between them. Here the CDR3 reads CASSLGGWSNQPQHF. The CDR3 region has the DNA TGTGCCAGCAGCCTCGGGGGATGGAGCAATCAGCCCCAGCATTTT.

This rearrangement joins TRBV13 to TRBJ1-5; D possibly corresponds to TRBD1 (6 bases). Germline CDR1 and CDR2: PRHDT and FYEKMQ (reference sequence). The CDR3 is made up of 13 amino acids. Trimming stripped 3 bases from V and 4 bases from J, with 7 bases between. CDR3 in amino acids: CASSFDRNQPQHF. CDR3 coding DNA: TGTGCCAGCAGCTTCGACAGGAATCAGCCCCAGCATTTT.

The chain joins TRBV7-2 to TRBJ1-1; TRBD1 agrees at 8 bases. With 1 base clipped from V and 1 base from J, the junction kept 5 bases outside the gene matches. CDR1 and CDR2 from the germline V gene are SGHTA and FQGNSA. CDR3 length: 16 amino acids. The CDR3 loop is CASSLVTGQGNTEAFF. As DNA, the CDR3 is TGTGCCAGCAGCTTAGTCACAGGACAGGGGAACACTGAAGCTTTCTTT.

J is TRBJ2-5 and V is TRBV25-1; perhaps TRBD2 as D (6 bases). Trimming stripped 1 base from V and 4 bases from J, with 13 bases between. The CDR3 sequence is 15 residues long. CDR1 is MGHDK and CDR2 is SYGVNS in the germline V gene. In DNA, the CDR3 is TGTGCCAGCAGTGAATCCCGGGGGATTGGAGAGACCCAGTACTTC. It specifies CASSESRGIGETQYF.

This clone has just a few counts. The J gene is TRBJ2-1, the V gene TRBV19; TRBD2 agrees at 7 bases. The germline CDR1 and CDR2 sequences are LNHDA and SQIVND (reference sequence). The CDR3 runs 13 residues. Germline trimming cut 7 bases from V and 4 bases from J; bases unmatched to any gene: 4. DNA of the CDR3: TGTGCCAGTAATGCGGGACTATACAATGAGCAGTTCTTC. Amino acid sequence: CASNAGLYNEQFF.

The V and J genes are TRBV19 and TRBJ1-1; 7 nucleotides agree with TRBD1. V lost 10 bases and J lost 2; bases outside the gene matches: 10. The CDR3 is made up of 14 amino acids. CDR1 is LNHDA and CDR2 is SQIVND in the germline V gene (reference sequence). CDR3 DNA: TGTGCCACACATCGAGGGGGCGCAAACACTGAAGCTTTCTTT. Residues: CATHRGGANTEAFF. Based on the CDR3 plus reference TRBV19 and TRBJ1-1, the full variable domain is DGGITQSPKYLFRKEGQNVTLSCEQNLNHDAMYWYRQDPGQGLRLIYYSQIVNDFQKGDIAEGYSVSREKKESFPLTVTSAQKNPTAFYLCATHRGGANTEAFFGQGTRLTVV.

The chain links TRBV7-9 to TRBJ2-7, with TRBD2 as a possible D gene (6 bases). CDR3 size: 15 residues. Germline CDR1 is SEHNR and CDR2 is FQNEAQ (reference sequence). V lost 4 bases and J 0 bases, leaving 13 bases between the germline ends. In DNA, the CDR3 is TGTGCCAGCAGCTGGGACTCGTTAAGCTCCTACGAGCAGTACTTC. It codes for CASSWDSLSSYEQYF.

This clone was counted a few times. The chain couples TRBV18 to TRBJ2-7; TRBD1 agrees at 12 bases. CDR1 is KGHSH, CDR2 LQKENI, per germline. V was clipped by 5 bases and J by 9 bases; unmatched bases: 8. CDR3 length: 14 residues. In DNA form, the CDR3 reads TGTGCCAGCTCATCGGGGACAGGGGGCACCGGGCAGTACTTC. This encodes CASSSGTGGTGQYF.

The chain links TRBV5-4 to TRBJ2-5; 8 positions match TRBD2. The CDR3 runs 17 residues. The germline V gene encodes CDR1 SGHNT and CDR2 YYREEE (reference sequence). The V gene end was trimmed by 4 bases and the J gene end by 1 base; junction bases not matched to a gene: 12. CDR3 nucleotide sequence: TGTGCCAGCAGCCCACCCCCGGCGGGGGGACCCCAAGAGACCCAGTACTTC. Translation gives CASSPPPAGGPQETQYF.

Only a few counts were recorded for this clone. Written as DNA, the CDR3 is TGTGCCAGCAGCTTGGACAGGGGATCCTACGAGCAGTACTTC. Translated: CASSLDRGSYEQYF. This chain uses TRBV6-5 with TRBJ2-7, with 9 bases matching TRBD1. CDR1 and CDR2 from the germline V gene are MNHEY and SVGAGI. V lost 6 bases to trimming and J lost 1 base; unmatched junction nucleotides: 4. The CDR3 sequence is 14 residues long.

The genes are TRBV18 and TRBJ2-3; perhaps TRBD2 as D (5 bases). Germline V CDR1 and CDR2: KGHSH, LQKENI. This CDR3 spans 13 amino acids. The V gene lost 3 bases and the J gene lost 3 bases, with 7 bases spanning the gap. CDR3 coding DNA: TGTGCCAGCTCACCCCCGGGGACAGATACGCAGTATTTT. Translating it yields CASSPPGTDTQYF.

This clone has just a few counts. This rearrangement joins TRBV30 to TRBJ1-5, with 8 bases matching TRBD1. The CDR3 runs 14 residues. Germline values: CDR1 GTSNPN, CDR2 SVGIG (reference sequence). Germline trimming cut 5 bases from V and 5 bases from J; bases unmatched to any gene: 8. The CDR3: CAWSDRGIDQPQHF. The CDR3 nucleotides read TGTGCCTGGTCAGACAGGGGCATCGATCAGCCCCAGCATTTT.

This sequence joins TRBV11-2 and TRBJ2-5; D is perhaps TRBD2 (5 bases). Looked up from germline, CDR1 is SGHAT and CDR2 is FQNNGV. This CDR3 is built from 16 residues. V was cut by 2 bases and J by 0 bases, with 13 bases left in between. CDR3 residues: CASSLTGGRNQETQYF. CDR3 nucleotide sequence: TGTGCCAGCAGCTTAACCGGCGGGCGGAACCAAGAGACCCAGTACTTC.

This clone was counted only a few times. CDR3 region: CASSLGRQSTDTQYF. In nucleotides, the CDR3 is TGTGCCAGCAGCTTAGGGCGGCAAAGCACAGATACGCAGTATTTT. V gene TRBV11-3 combines with J gene TRBJ2-3; D not resolved. V lost 1 base and J 0 bases, leaving 8 bases between the germline ends. Germline CDR1 is SGHNT and CDR2 is YENEEA. There are 15 residues in the CDR3.

V is TRBV30 and J is TRBJ1-4; D uncertain. Per germline, CDR1 GTSNPN and CDR2 SVGIG (reference sequence). The V end lost 3 bases, the J end lost 5 bases, and 13 bases lay between the germline ends. The CDR3 runs 14 residues. In DNA form, the CDR3 reads TGTGCCTGGAGGTGGACGGGGAGAAATGAAAAACTGTTTTTT. This translates into CAWRWTGRNEKLFF.

The chain is built from TRBV11-2 and TRBJ2-1; D ambiguous. This CDR3 comprises 13 residues. Trimming pared 5 bases from V and 4 bases from J, leaving 9 bases between. Germline-derived CDR1 and CDR2 are SGHAT and FQNNGV. The CDR3 DNA reads TGTGCCAGCAGCCCCCCCGGGTACAATGAGCAGTTCTTC. Its protein is CASSPPGYNEQFF.

This chain connects TRBV5-1 to TRBJ2-5, with 11 positions matching TRBD1. V was clipped by 0 bases and J by 2 bases; unmatched bases: 3. The CDR3 extends over 16 amino acids. CDR1 SGHRS and CDR2 YFSETQ come from the germline V gene. This CDR3 is CASSLAGTGGQETQYF. CDR3 coding DNA: TGCGCCAGCAGCTTGGCCGGGACAGGGGGGCAAGAGACCCAGTACTTC.